The 22 T cell receptor beta chains below all came from one sample that was sequenced in a study of identical twins. TCRdb called the 5' RACE reads again in MiXCR, with one record for every CDR3 protein. The data show about 200,000 distinct CDR3 sequences, 7.5% seen once. These data also featured in a second study, about yellow fever vaccine responses in identical twins.

The specimen sequenced was memory (CD45RO+) T cells sorted from blood. The receptors here all came from a woman aged 18-29 years in good health.

This clonotype has a count of ten or more. The chain is built from TRBV29-1 and TRBJ2-5; 7 nucleotides line up with TRBD2. This CDR3 spans 14 amino acids. Germline loops: CDR1 SQVTM, CDR2 ANQGSEA. V lost 1 base and J lost 5; bases outside the gene matches: 7. CDR3 amino acids: CSVEGAGRRETQYF. CDR3 in DNA: TGCAGCGTTGAAGGAGCGGGGCGCAGGGAGACCCAGTACTTC. The complete variable domain, with remaining parts taken from reference TRBV29-1 and TRBJ2-5, reads SAVISQKPSRDICQRGTSLTIQCQVDSQVTMMFWYRQQPGQSLTLIATANQGSEATYESGFVIDKFPISRPNLTFSTLTVSNMSPEDSSIYLCSVEGAGRRETQYFGPGTRLLVL.

This clonotype was counted many times. The chain has TRBV27 and TRBJ1-2; maybe TRBD1 (5 bases). This CDR3 is 15 amino acids long. Germline V CDR1 and CDR2: MNHEY, SMNVEV (reference sequence). Trimming removed 4 bases at V and 2 bases at J, with 14 bases between. The CDR3 nucleotides read TGTGCCAGCAGTTCCTACTCGCAGGGAAACTATGGCTACACCTTC. Encoded protein: CASSSYSQGNYGYTF.

Note on this clonotype: Since no conserved phenylalanine or tryptophan closes the CDR3, a read error is the likely cause. This chain uses TRBV27 with TRBJ2-7, with TRBD1 matching 9 bases. Looked up from germline, CDR1 is MNHEY and CDR2 is SMNVEV (reference sequence). The V segment lost 4 bases and the J segment 1 base; nucleotides outside the gene matches: 5. The CDR3 covers 15 residues. CDR3 region: CASSSPDRGSYEQYL. CDR3 sequence (DNA): TGTGCCAGCAGTTCCCCGGACAGGGGTTCCTACGAGCAGTACTTA.

This clonotype was detected a few times. For the CDR3, the DNA is TGTGCCAGCAGCGACGGGACAGGCGTTTTTGTTGGAGATACGCAGTATTTT. It yields the protein CASSDGTGVFVGDTQYF. The chain links TRBV3-1 to TRBJ2-3; 8 bases are a match to TRBD1. This CDR3 has 17 amino acids. V lost 5 bases to trimming and J lost 5 bases; unmatched junction nucleotides: 15. Germline lookup yields CDR1 LGHDT and CDR2 YNNKEL (reference sequence).

The chain is built from TRBV4-2 and TRBJ1-1; D may be TRBD1 (5 bases). V was pared by 0 bases and J by 8 bases, with 10 bases between. The germline V gene has CDR1 LGHNA and CDR2 YNFKEQ. The CDR3 consists of 13 residues. CDR3 DNA sequence: TGTGCCAGCAGCCAAGAGCCGCGACAGGAAGCTTTCTTT. Protein: CASSQEPRQEAFF.

In its sample, this clonotype was seen many times. V usage is TRBV29-1 and J usage is TRBJ2-3; D may match TRBD1 or TRBD2 (5 bases each). The CDR3 totals 14 residues. CDR1 is SQVTM and CDR2 is ANQGSEA in the germline V gene. Trimming cost V 0 bases and J 0 bases, with 7 bases left between them. CDR3 region: CSVEDWDSTDTQYF. Here the CDR3 DNA reads TGCAGCGTTGAAGATTGGGACAGCACAGATACGCAGTATTTT.

The sample holds a few counts of this clonotype. The genes are TRBV7-3 and TRBJ2-5; 9 positions agree with TRBD2. In germline, CDR1 is SGHTA, CDR2 FQGTGA. J was trimmed by 5 bases and V by 2 bases; bases with no gene match: 9. This CDR3 spans 16 amino acids. DNA of the CDR3: TGTGCCAGCAGCTTATTTGGGTCTAGCGGGATCGAGACCCAGTACTTC. Translation: CASSLFGSSGIETQYF.

This clonotype was counted a few times. The chain employs TRBV18 and TRBJ2-3; 13 nucleotides align to TRBD2. Germline V gene lookup returns CDR1 KGHSH and CDR2 LQKENI. The CDR3 covers 17 residues. V gave up 4 bases and J gave up 6 bases; unmatched junction bases: 10. CDR3 coding DNA: TGTGCCAGCTCACGGACCGGGACTAGCGGGATATTTGATACGCAGTATTTT. Translated, it gives CASSRTGTSGIFDTQYF.

In this sample, this clonotype turned up many times. J is TRBJ2-1 and V is TRBV18; TRBD2 might be the D (5 bases). The CDR3 contains 13 residues. Trimming took 6 bases from V and 8 from J, leaving 14 bases between them. CDR1 is KGHSH and CDR2 is LQKENI in the germline V gene. The CDR3 DNA is TGTGCCAGCTCGCCGGCGTTCGGGGATGAGCAGTTCTTC. The encoded protein is CASSPAFGDEQFF.

In its sample, this clonotype is medium-sized. The gene calls are TRBV12-3 or TRBV12-4 and TRBJ2-2; maybe TRBD2 (5 bases). The CDR3 extends over 12 amino acids. Trimming shortened V by 6 bases and J by 5 bases, and 7 bases separated the two germline ends. The CDR3 bases are TGTGCCAGCAGCCGGGGAACCGGGGAGCTGTTTTTT. This gives the protein CASSRGTGELFF.

The rearrangement joins TRBV5-6 to TRBJ2-3, with 9 bases matching TRBD2. The CDR3 contains 17 residues. CDR1 and CDR2 (germline): SGHDT, YYEEEE. After removal of 0 bases from V and 5 bases from J, the junction contained 10 bases not matched to a gene. CDR3 DNA sequence: TGTGCCAGCAGCTTGGGTCCCTATCGACTAGCGGAAGATACGCAGTATTTT. It is translated as CASSLGPYRLAEDTQYF.

This clonotype was counted many times. The chain uses TRBV7-9 and TRBJ1-2; no firm D call. V lost 3 bases and J lost 7, with 3 bases in between. The germline V gene encodes CDR1 SEHNR and CDR2 FQNEAQ (reference sequence). There are 10 residues in the CDR3. CDR3 coding DNA: TGTGCCAGCAGCTTTTCTGGCTACACCTTC. Translating gives CASSFSGYTF.

This rearrangement joins TRBV2 to TRBJ2-7; 10 positions agree with TRBD2. The CDR3 contains 14 residues. CDR1 SNHLY and CDR2 FYNNEI come from the germline V gene. Trimming removed 5 bases from V and 4 bases from J; junction bases left unmatched: 5. CDR3 residues: CASSLAGVNYEQYF. For the CDR3, the DNA is TGTGCCAGCAGTCTAGCGGGAGTAAATTACGAGCAGTACTTC.

There are many counts of this clonotype. V is TRBV29-1 and J is TRBJ1-1; D call uncertain. Looked up from germline, CDR1 is SQVTM and CDR2 is ANQGSEA. V was clipped by 4 bases and J by 0 bases, with 6 bases between them. The CDR3 loop spans 12 amino acids. CDR3 loop: CSVGYMNTEAFF. CDR3 DNA sequence: TGCAGCGTTGGTTACATGAACACTGAAGCTTTCTTT.

This clonotype was detected a few times. This chain links TRBV5-1 with TRBJ2-3; no reliable D call. Germline V gene lookup returns CDR1 SGHRS and CDR2 YFSETQ. The CDR3 has 12 residues. Trimming took off 3 bases at V and 6 bases at J, with 8 bases between the two ends. CDR3 sequence: CASSSKSDTQYF. The CDR3 coding sequence is TGCGCCAGCAGCTCCAAGTCTGATACGCAGTATTTT.

This clonotype came up a few times. The chain combines TRBV28 with TRBJ2-2; D perhaps matches TRBD2 (6 bases). Germline CDR1 MDHEN, CDR2 SYDVKM. The CDR3 is 15 amino acids. V was pared by 3 bases and J by 5 bases, with 13 bases between. The CDR3 loop is CASSFGGGETGELFF. The CDR3 DNA reads as TGTGCCAGCAGTTTCGGGGGAGGTGAAACCGGGGAGCTGTTTTTT.

This clonotype occurred many times. The chain carries TRBV20-1 and TRBJ1-4; maybe TRBD1 (6 bases). CDR3 length: 15 residues. The germline V and J ends were trimmed by 0 bases and 8 bases, with 16 bases remaining between them. Germline V gene sequence: CDR1 DFQATT, CDR2 SNEGSKA (reference sequence). Here the CDR3 reads CSARDQGHLGEKLFF. CDR3 DNA sequence: TGCAGTGCTAGAGATCAGGGACACCTGGGGGAAAAACTGTTTTTT.

This clonotype came up many times. The rearrangement joins TRBV18 to TRBJ1-1, with a weak D call TRBD1 (6 bases). V lost 2 bases to trimming and J lost 5 bases, with 15 bases between them. In germline, CDR1 is KGHSH, CDR2 LQKENI. The CDR3 consists of 15 residues. Here the CDR3 DNA reads TGTGCCAGCTCACCAAAGGGGGATTCGGGAACTGAAGCTTTCTTT. Its translation: CASSPKGDSGTEAFF.

The sample holds many counts of this clonotype. J is TRBJ2-2 and V is TRBV5-1; D might be TRBD1 (6 bases). This CDR3 contains 15 residues. Germline V gene data show CDR1 as SGHRS and CDR2 as YFSETQ. Trimming pared 0 bases from V and 5 bases from J, leaving 11 bases between. In DNA form, the CDR3 reads TGCGCCAGCAGCTTGGACAGGGCCGAAACCGGGGAGCTGTTTTTT. This encodes CASSLDRAETGELFF.

This clonotype was observed at least ten times. V usage is TRBV5-6 and J usage is TRBJ2-5; the D is unclear. The CDR3 runs 13 residues. V gave up 4 bases and J gave up 5 bases, with 12 bases separating them. Germline V gives CDR1 SGHDT, CDR2 YYEEEE. Written as DNA, the CDR3 is TGTGCCAGCAGCCGTCTAGAACGGGAGACCCAGTACTTC. As protein: CASSRLERETQYF.

Ten or more counts support this clonotype. The chain employs TRBV25-1 and TRBJ2-1, with TRBD2 matching over 12 bases. Germline V gene lookup returns CDR1 MGHDK and CDR2 SYGVNS. With 2 bases clipped from V and 4 bases from J, the junction kept 0 bases outside the gene matches. The CDR3 totals 15 residues. The CDR3 is CASSELAGGYNEQFF. The CDR3 bases are TGTGCCAGCAGTGAACTAGCGGGAGGGTACAATGAGCAGTTCTTC.

The V and J genes are TRBV7-8 and TRBJ1-1, with a tentative D call TRBD1 (5 bases). This CDR3 is built from 18 residues. Per the germline V gene, CDR1 is SGHVS and CDR2 is FQNEAQ. Trimming stripped 0 bases from V and 0 bases from J, with 17 bases between. This CDR3 reads CASSLAAGFWSMNTEAFF. Written as DNA, the CDR3 is TGTGCCAGCAGCTTAGCCGCAGGGTTCTGGTCGATGAACACTGAAGCTTTCTTT.